A single sample is the source of the 21 T cell receptor beta chains below, sequenced in a study of CD8+CD57+ T cells in acquired aplastic anemia (dated by TCRdb to the late 2010s). Expansion of CD8+CD57+ cells had been shown by flow cytometry in the patients chosen for sequencing. The sequencer was an Illumina HiSeq 2000. TCR beta VDJ combination and CDR3 sequence profiling used genomic DNA as the template. TCRdb applied fastp at Q25 and MiXCR to the public reads, then kept only in-frame beta chains. Identical CDR3 protein sequences are pooled into one entry, listed with their most common genes and DNA. In all, the sample holds 200,000 to 300,000 distinct CDR3 sequences, and around 45% of those were seen once. The ten most abundant clones make up 6.5% to 8% of the sample. The source material was sorted CD4+, CD8+, or CD8+CD57+ T cells (not recorded which) from PBMCs. These TCRs come from a human donor with aplastic anemia.

The CDR3 is CASSEAEGGGKETQYF. The CDR3 DNA sequence: TGTGCCAGCAGTGAAGCGGAGGGCGGGGGTAAAGAGACCCAGTACTTC. V and J are TRBV6-1 and TRBJ2-5; 7 bases are a match to TRBD2. V lost 0 bases, J lost 3 bases, and 7 bases stayed unmatched. Per the germline V gene, CDR1 is MNHNS and CDR2 is SASEGT. The length of the CDR3 is 16 residues.

The rearrangement links TRBV25-1 to TRBJ2-7; 8 bases are a match to TRBD2. The CDR3 is 17 residues long. The V gene's germline CDR1 is MGHDK and CDR2 SYGVNS. The J segment lost 7 bases and the V segment lost 0 bases, leaving 14 bases of the junction unmatched. CDR3 nucleotides: TGTGCCAGCAGTGAATATGAGACCGGGAGGGTGTCGGTGGAGCAGTACTTC. Amino acids: CASSEYETGRVSVEQYF.

This clonotype was seen only a few times. J is TRBJ2-5 and V is TRBV5-1, with D uncertain. The CDR3 is made up of 14 amino acids. V gave up 1 base and J gave up 9 bases, with 16 bases separating them. The germline V gene encodes CDR1 SGHRS and CDR2 YFSETQ. This chain's CDR3 is CASSLSVGNQPQYF. In DNA, the CDR3 is TGCGCCAGCAGCTTGTCCGTGGGGAATCAGCCCCAGTACTTC.

This clonotype has at least ten counts. The chain has TRBV11-2 and TRBJ2-3; TRBD2 aligns across 8 bases. V was clipped by 1 base and J by 3 bases; unmatched bases: 12. This CDR3 contains 18 residues. In germline, CDR1 is SGHAT, CDR2 FQNNGV. CDR3 region: CASSLGASGPRATDTQYF. CDR3 nucleotides: TGTGCCAGCAGCTTAGGGGCTAGCGGGCCTCGGGCGACAGATACGCAGTATTTT.

As regards this clonotype: A much larger clone differs by one base, so this may be a read error. The chain is built from TRBV9 and TRBJ1-1, with D perhaps TRBD1 (5 bases). The CDR3 has 13 residues. Germline V gene data show CDR1 as SGDLS and CDR2 as YYNGEE. CDR3 bases: TGTGCCAGCAGTTTTGGGGGGTACACTGGAGCTTTCTTT. Protein sequence: CASSFGGYTGAFF.

As for this clonotype: With a much larger clone just one base away, this may be a read error. The rearrangement links TRBV4-2 to TRBJ2-7, with 16 positions matching TRBD2. The germline V gene encodes CDR1 LGHNA and CDR2 YNFKEQ. The CDR3 sequence is 18 residues long. This CDR3 reads CTSSQAGTSGRAEYEQYF. CDR3 DNA sequence: TGTACCAGCAGCCAAGCCGGGACTAGCGGGAGGGCCGAGTACGAGCAGTACTTC.

About this clonotype itself: A much more abundant neighbour one base away suggests this may be a read error. CDR3 sequence: CASSHNKKGDYGYTF. The CDR3 region has the DNA TGTGCCAGCAGTCATAACAAGAAGGGGGACTATGGCTACACCTTC. The rearrangement joins TRBV6-2 or TRBV6-3 to TRBJ1-2; possible D gene TRBD1, 6 bases. The germline V gene encodes CDR1 MNHEY and CDR2 SVGEGT. V lost 5 bases, J lost 3 bases, and 16 bases lay in between. The CDR3 runs to 15 residues.

The chain recombines TRBV7-3 with TRBJ1-2; D is uncertain. Germline V gene data show CDR1 as SGHTA and CDR2 as FQGTGA. This CDR3 comprises 13 residues. The ends were cut back, 6 bases at V and 1 base at J, with 9 bases in the middle. CDR3 bases: TGTGCCAGCAGTGAAGGCAGTAACTATGGCTACACCTTC. This encodes CASSEGSNYGYTF. Based on the CDR3 plus reference TRBV7-3 and TRBJ1-2, the full variable domain is GAGVSQTPSNKVTEKGKYVELRCDPISGHTALYWYRQSLGQGPEFLIYFQGTGAADDSGLPNDRFFAVRPEGSVSTLKIQRTERGDSAVYLCASSEGSNYGYTFGSGTRLTVV.

This clonotype occurred many times. The rearrangement joins TRBV27 to TRBJ1-1; TRBD1 aligns across 8 bases. J lost 6 bases, V lost 3 bases, and 3 bases had no gene match. The CDR3 is 13 amino acids. Germline V gene data show CDR1 as MNHEY and CDR2 as SMNVEV (reference sequence). The CDR3 region has the DNA TGTGCCAGCAGTTTGACGGACAGGGCTGAAGCTTTCTTT. Amino acid sequence: CASSLTDRAEAFF.

J is TRBJ1-2 and V is TRBV29-1, with D perhaps TRBD1 (5 bases). The CDR3 is made up of 13 amino acids. V was cut by 4 bases and J by 6 bases, with 15 bases left in between. CDR1 SQVTM and CDR2 ANQGSEA come from the germline V gene. CDR3 sequence: CSVVPQGIHGYTF. The CDR3, as DNA: TGCAGCGTTGTCCCGCAGGGTATTCATGGCTACACCTTC.

This clonotype was recorded a few times. The V call is TRBV28, the J call TRBJ2-3; no reliable D call. This CDR3 is 16 amino acids long. V lost 4 bases and J lost 2, with 16 bases in between. The germline V gene encodes CDR1 MDHEN and CDR2 SYDVKM. The CDR3 DNA reads TGTGCCAGCAGTTCCCGCCCGGGCCACGCCACAGATACGCAGTATTTT. Encoded protein: CASSSRPGHATDTQYF.

CDR3 in amino acids: CASSLGDGPVYGYTF. For the CDR3, the DNA is TGCGCCAGCAGCTTGGGGGACGGACCCGTCTATGGCTACACCTTC. The J gene is TRBJ1-2, the V gene TRBV5-1; a weak D match, TRBD1 (5 bases). Germline lookup yields CDR1 SGHRS and CDR2 YFSETQ. V lost 0 bases and J lost 4, with 13 bases in between. This CDR3 is 15 amino acids long.

V gene TRBV29-1 combines with J gene TRBJ1-1, with D uncertain. The CDR3 consists of 13 residues. Germline V lookup: CDR1 SQVTM, CDR2 ANQGSEA. Between the trimmed V and J ends, which lost 6 bases and 0 bases, there was a span of 11 bases. DNA for the CDR3: TGCAGCGTCGTGGCGGGGTTGAACACTGAAGCTTTCTTT. Translating gives CSVVAGLNTEAFF.

The rearrangement uses TRBV29-1 and TRBJ1-2; 7 bases line up with TRBD1. Trimming cost V 2 bases and J 3 bases; bases outside gene matches: 12. This CDR3 is built from 16 residues. Germline V gene lookup returns CDR1 SQVTM and CDR2 ANQGSEA. The CDR3 DNA sequence: TGCAGCGTTGAATATACAGACAGGGACGGACACTATGGCTACACCTTC. This encodes CSVEYTDRDGHYGYTF.

This clonotype appeared a few times. The chain carries TRBV2 and TRBJ1-1, with TRBD1 identical over 7 bases. CDR1 is SNHLY and CDR2 is FYNNEI in the germline V gene. With V trimmed by 5 bases and J by 1 base, 10 bases remained unmatched. The CDR3 sequence is 16 residues long. The CDR3 here is CASSRDSRLSNTEAFF. The CDR3 region has the DNA TGTGCCAGCAGTAGGGACAGCCGACTTTCGAACACTGAAGCTTTCTTT.

Many counts were recorded for this clonotype. The gene calls are TRBV7-8 and TRBJ2-3; 7 bases agree with TRBD1. Germline V lookup: CDR1 SGHVS, CDR2 FQNEAQ. This CDR3 has 16 amino acids. Trimming at V came to 4 bases and at J to 6 bases, leaving 13 bases not matched to a gene. CDR3 coding DNA: TGTGCCAGCAGCTCTTTTATGTCGACAGGGAACGATACGCAGTATTTT. Its protein is CASSSFMSTGNDTQYF.

In this sample, this clonotype turned up many times. V gene TRBV7-9 combines with J gene TRBJ2-7; D is perhaps TRBD1 or TRBD2 (5 bases each). The CDR3 totals 15 residues. Trimming left V 5 bases short and J 2 bases short, with 16 bases between. Germline CDR1 reads SEHNR; CDR2 reads FQNEAQ (reference sequence). The CDR3 spells CASSRPGPTTYEQYF. CDR3 coding DNA: TGTGCCAGCAGCCGACCGGGACCGACTACCTACGAGCAGTACTTC.

The chain employs TRBV10-3 and TRBJ1-2; a possible D gene is TRBD1 (5 bases). This CDR3 region has 15 residues. The germline gives CDR1 ENHRY, CDR2 SYGVKD. V lost 11 bases, J lost 2 bases, and 21 bases lay in between. CDR3 sequence (DNA): TGTGCCTCTAACCCCCGGCGGGACGGGAACTATGGCTACACCTTC. This codes for CASNPRRDGNYGYTF.

The chain recombines TRBV7-2 with TRBJ2-1; D remains ambiguous. The J call may not be correct, given that the DNA end is closer to TRBJ2-5. CDR1 SGHTA and CDR2 FQGNSA come from the germline V gene. CDR3 length equals 12 residues. The CDR3 is CASSSGRETQYF. CDR3 bases: TGTGCCAGCAGCTCGGGCAGGGAGACCCAGTACTTC.

In its sample, this clonotype was seen many times. This chain links TRBV5-5 with TRBJ1-6, with D unresolved. Germline CDR1 SGHKS, CDR2 YYEKEE (reference sequence). With 2 bases removed from V and 0 bases from J, the gap between germline ends came to 12 bases. The CDR3 runs to 17 residues. The DNA for the CDR3 is TGTGCCAGCAGCTTCGATGGCACTAGCTCCTATAATTCACCCCTCCACTTT. Translated, it gives CASSFDGTSSYNSPLHF.

This chain links TRBV12-3 or TRBV12-4 with TRBJ1-5; D might be TRBD1 (6 bases). This CDR3 has 15 residues. The V end lost 6 bases, the J end lost 5 bases, and 17 bases lay between the germline ends. Here the CDR3 reads CASSSGQPGDQPQHF. In nucleotides, the CDR3 is TGTGCCAGCAGCTCAGGACAGCCGGGGGATCAGCCCCAGCATTTT.